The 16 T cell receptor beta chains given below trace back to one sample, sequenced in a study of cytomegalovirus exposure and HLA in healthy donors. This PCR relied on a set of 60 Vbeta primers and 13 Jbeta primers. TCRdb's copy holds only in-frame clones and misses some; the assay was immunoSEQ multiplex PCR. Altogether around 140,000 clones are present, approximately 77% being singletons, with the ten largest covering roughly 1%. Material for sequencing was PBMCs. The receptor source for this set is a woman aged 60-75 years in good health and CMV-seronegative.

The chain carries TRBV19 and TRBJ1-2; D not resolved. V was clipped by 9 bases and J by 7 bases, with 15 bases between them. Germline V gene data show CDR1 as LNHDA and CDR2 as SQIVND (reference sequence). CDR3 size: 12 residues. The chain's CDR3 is CASNRGRAGYTF. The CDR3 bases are TGTGCCAGCAACCGCGGGCGGGCTGGCTACACCTTC.

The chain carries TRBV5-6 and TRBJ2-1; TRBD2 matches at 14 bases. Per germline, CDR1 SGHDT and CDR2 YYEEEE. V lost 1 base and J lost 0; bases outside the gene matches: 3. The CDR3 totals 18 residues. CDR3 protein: CASSLLGTSGSSYNEQFF. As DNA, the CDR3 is TGTGCCAGCAGCTTGCTCGGGACTAGCGGGAGCTCCTACAATGAGCAGTTCTTC.

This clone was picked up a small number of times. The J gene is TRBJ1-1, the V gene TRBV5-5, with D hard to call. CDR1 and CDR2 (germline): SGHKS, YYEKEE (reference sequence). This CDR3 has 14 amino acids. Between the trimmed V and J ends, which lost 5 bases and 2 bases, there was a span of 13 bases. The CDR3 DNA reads TGTGCCAGCAGTCTCGACACGCTAAACACTGAAGCTTTCTTT. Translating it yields CASSLDTLNTEAFF.

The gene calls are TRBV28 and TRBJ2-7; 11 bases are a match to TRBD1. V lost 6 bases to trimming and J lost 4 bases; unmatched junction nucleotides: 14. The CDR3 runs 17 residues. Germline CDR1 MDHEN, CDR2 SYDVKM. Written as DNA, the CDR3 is TGTGCCAGCAGCCCAGCCCCGGGACAGGGGGTAGGTTACGAGCAGTACTTC. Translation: CASSPAPGQGVGYEQYF.

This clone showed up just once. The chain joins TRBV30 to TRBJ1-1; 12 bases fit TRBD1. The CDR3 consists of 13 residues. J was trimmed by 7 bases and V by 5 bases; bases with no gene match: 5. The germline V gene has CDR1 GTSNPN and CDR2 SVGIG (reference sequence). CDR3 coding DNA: TGTGCCTGGGTCGGGACAGGGGGCAGTGAAGCTTTCTTT. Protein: CAWVGTGGSEAFF.

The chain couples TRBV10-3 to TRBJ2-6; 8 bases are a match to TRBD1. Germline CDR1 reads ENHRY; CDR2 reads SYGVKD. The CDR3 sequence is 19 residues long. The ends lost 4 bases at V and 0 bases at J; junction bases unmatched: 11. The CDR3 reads CAISGIGQGGDSGANVLTF. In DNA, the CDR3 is TGTGCCATCAGTGGGATTGGACAGGGAGGTGACTCTGGGGCCAACGTCCTGACTTTC.

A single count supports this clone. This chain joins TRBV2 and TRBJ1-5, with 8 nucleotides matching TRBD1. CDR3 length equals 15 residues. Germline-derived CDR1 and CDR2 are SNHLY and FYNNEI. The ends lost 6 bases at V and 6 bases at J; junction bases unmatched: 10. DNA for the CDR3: TGTGCCAGCAGCGCAGGACAGGGAGGTGTTCAGCCCCAGCATTTT. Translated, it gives CASSAGQGGVQPQHF.

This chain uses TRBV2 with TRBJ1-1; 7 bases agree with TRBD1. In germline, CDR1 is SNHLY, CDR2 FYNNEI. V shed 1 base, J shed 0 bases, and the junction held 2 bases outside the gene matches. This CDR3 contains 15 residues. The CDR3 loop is CASSEVQGMNTEAFF. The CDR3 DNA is TGTGCCAGCAGTGAAGTACAGGGGATGAACACTGAAGCTTTCTTT.

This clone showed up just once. In nucleotides, the CDR3 is TGTGCCAGCAGCGGGGGGGCTAGCGGCCAAGAGACCCAGTACTTC. This translates into CASSGGASGQETQYF. The gene calls are TRBV7-7 and TRBJ2-5; a possible D gene is TRBD2 (7 bases). Germline lookup yields CDR1 SSHAT and CDR2 FNYEAQ (reference sequence). The CDR3 totals 15 residues. The V and J ends lost 5 bases and 1 base respectively, with 14 bases between them.

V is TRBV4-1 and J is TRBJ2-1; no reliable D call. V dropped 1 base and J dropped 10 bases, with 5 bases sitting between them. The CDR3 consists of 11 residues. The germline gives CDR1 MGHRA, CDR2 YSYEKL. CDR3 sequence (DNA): TGCGCCAGCAGCCAAGTCAGGGAGCAGTTCTTC. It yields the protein CASSQVREQFF.

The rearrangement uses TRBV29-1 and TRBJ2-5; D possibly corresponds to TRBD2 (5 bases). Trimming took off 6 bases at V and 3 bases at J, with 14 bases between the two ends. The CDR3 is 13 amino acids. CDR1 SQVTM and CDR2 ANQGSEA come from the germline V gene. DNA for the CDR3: TGCAGCGTACGGGGTGGGGAAAAAGAGACCCAGTACTTC. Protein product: CSVRGGEKETQYF.

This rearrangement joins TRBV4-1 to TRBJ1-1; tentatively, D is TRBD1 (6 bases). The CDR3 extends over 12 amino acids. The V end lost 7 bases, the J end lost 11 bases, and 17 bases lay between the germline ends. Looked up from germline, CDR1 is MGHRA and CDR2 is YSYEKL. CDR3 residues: CASNSGVTGAFF. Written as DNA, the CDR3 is TGCGCCAGCAATTCAGGGGTAACGGGGGCTTTCTTT.

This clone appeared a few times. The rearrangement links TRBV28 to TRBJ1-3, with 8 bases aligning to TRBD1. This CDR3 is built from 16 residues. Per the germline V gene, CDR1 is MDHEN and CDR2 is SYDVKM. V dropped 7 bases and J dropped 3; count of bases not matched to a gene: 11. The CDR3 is CASTTKPGGFGNTIYF. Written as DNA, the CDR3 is TGTGCCAGCACTACTAAACCAGGGGGCTTTGGAAACACCATATATTTT.

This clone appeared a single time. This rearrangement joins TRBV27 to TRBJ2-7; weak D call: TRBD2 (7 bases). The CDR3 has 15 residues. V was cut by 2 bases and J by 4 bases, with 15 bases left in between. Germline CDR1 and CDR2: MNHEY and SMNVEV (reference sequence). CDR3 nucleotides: TGTGCCAGCAGTTTAGGGGGGGCACTCATTTACGAGCAGTACTTC. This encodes CASSLGGALIYEQYF.

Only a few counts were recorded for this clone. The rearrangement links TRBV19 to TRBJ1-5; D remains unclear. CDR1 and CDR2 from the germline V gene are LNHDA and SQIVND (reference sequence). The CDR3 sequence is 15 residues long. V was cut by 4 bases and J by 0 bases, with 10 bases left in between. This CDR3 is CASSRRGDSNQPQHF. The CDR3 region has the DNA TGTGCCAGTAGTAGACGGGGAGATAGCAATCAGCCCCAGCATTTT.

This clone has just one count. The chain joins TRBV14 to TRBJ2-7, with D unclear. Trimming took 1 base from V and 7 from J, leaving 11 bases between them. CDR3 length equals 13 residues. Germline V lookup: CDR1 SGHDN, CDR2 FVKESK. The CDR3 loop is CASSQVAHLEQYF. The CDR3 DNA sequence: TGTGCCAGCAGCCAAGTAGCACACCTGGAGCAGTACTTC.